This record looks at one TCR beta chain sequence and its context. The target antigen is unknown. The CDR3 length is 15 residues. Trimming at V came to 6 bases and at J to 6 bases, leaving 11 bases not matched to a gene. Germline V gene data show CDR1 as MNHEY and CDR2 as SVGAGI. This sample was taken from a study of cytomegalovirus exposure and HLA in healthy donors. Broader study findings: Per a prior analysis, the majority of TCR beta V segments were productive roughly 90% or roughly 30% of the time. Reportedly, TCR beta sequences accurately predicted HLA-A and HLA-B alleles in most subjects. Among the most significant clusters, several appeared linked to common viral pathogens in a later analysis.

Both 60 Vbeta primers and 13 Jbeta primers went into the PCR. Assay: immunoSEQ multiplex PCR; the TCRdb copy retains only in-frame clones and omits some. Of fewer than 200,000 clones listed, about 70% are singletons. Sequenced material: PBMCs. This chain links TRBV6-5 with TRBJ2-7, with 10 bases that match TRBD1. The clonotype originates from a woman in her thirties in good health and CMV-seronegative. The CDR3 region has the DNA TGTGCCAGCAGAAGAACCCGGGACAGGGGTGGCGAGCAGTACTTC. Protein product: CASRRTRDRGGEQYF.